Reported below is one TCR beta chain. Antigen: not known. CDR3 size: 13 residues. This sample is part of a study of cytomegalovirus exposure and HLA in healthy donors. The study's findings and limits: Cytomegalovirus status was reportedly diagnosed by the classifier with high specificity and sensitivity. Listed as cytomegalovirus-associated were 150 to 200 TCR beta chains.

The method was immunoSEQ multiplex PCR; TCRdb's version includes in-frame clones alone and lacks a portion of them. Of 100,000 to 150,000 clones listed, nearly 90% are singletons. The material sequenced was PBMCs. The receptor was isolated from a woman under 30 in good health and CMV-seronegative. The rearrangement uses TRBV21-1 and TRBJ2-7; the DNA was not compared with TRBD1, the D call given in the table. TRBV21-1 is deemed a pseudogene. CDR3 coding DNA: TGTGCCAGGGAAAACAGGGCGTCCTACGAGCAGTACTTC. Its protein is CARENRASYEQYF.